These 29 T cell receptor beta chains originate from one sample sequenced in a study of read filtering for tumor transcriptome and immune sequencing. The library was built from 400 to 500 ng RNA with molecular barcoded adaptors for alpha/delta and beta/gamma chains. MiXCR, run by TCRdb on the reads, gives a single entry per CDR3 protein. The sample includes about 130,000 distinct CDR3 sequences, 10% to 15% of them seen just once. Source material: a population of CD138-negative cells sorted from bone marrow. The receptors come from a donor aged 40 or older with multiple myeloma.

This clonotype was seen ten or more times. V is TRBV6-5 and J is TRBJ1-1; D gene ambiguous. Germline CDR1 is MNHEY and CDR2 is SVGAGI. This CDR3 is 11 amino acids long. V lost 8 bases, J lost 4 bases, and 8 bases lay in between. DNA of the CDR3: TGTGCCAGCGGGTTGGGCACTGAAGCTTTCTTT. Translated: CASGLGTEAFF.

There are many counts of this clonotype. The rearrangement links TRBV10-3 to TRBJ2-3, with 7 nucleotides matching TRBD1. V gave up 0 bases and J gave up 4 bases; unmatched junction bases: 1. The CDR3 is 14 amino acids. Germline V gene lookup returns CDR1 ENHRY and CDR2 SYGVKD. The CDR3 region is CAISESQGADTQYF. The CDR3 DNA reads as TGTGCCATCAGTGAGTCTCAGGGGGCAGATACGCAGTATTTT.

This clonotype was detected many times. This chain links TRBV9 with TRBJ2-1; 10 bases map to TRBD2. J gave up 9 bases and V 4 bases, and 10 bases lay outside the gene matches. CDR3 length: 15 amino acids. Germline V gene lookup returns CDR1 SGDLS and CDR2 YYNGEE. The CDR3 DNA reads as TGTGCCAGCAGCCTGACTAGCGGGTTGCCCGGTGAGCAGTTCTTC. This codes for CASSLTSGLPGEQFF.

Ten or more counts support this clonotype. This chain uses TRBV29-1 with TRBJ2-3; no definite D call. With 3 bases removed from V and 0 bases from J, the gap between germline ends came to 10 bases. CDR3 size: 14 residues. Germline V gene lookup returns CDR1 SQVTM and CDR2 ANQGSEA. CDR3 region: CSVEAGFSTDTQYF. The CDR3 nucleotides read TGCAGCGTTGAGGCCGGGTTTAGCACAGATACGCAGTATTTT.

This clonotype was seen ten or more times. The germline gene is not matched at one end of the junction; a read error may be the cause. The V call is TRBV7-7, the J call TRBJ2-5, with 7 positions matching TRBD1. The CDR3 extends over 15 amino acids. CDR1 is SSHAT and CDR2 is FNYEAQ in the germline V gene (reference sequence). The CDR3 DNA follows: TGTGCTAGCAGCATATCCCCGGGACAGTCGGAGCCCCAGTACTTC. This encodes CASSISPGQSEPQYF.

For this clonotype: The missing conserved phenylalanine or tryptophan at the end of this CDR3 makes a read error likely. V gene TRBV19 combines with J gene TRBJ2-5, with 9 bases that match TRBD1. This CDR3 is built from 13 residues. V shed 6 bases and J 5 bases; nucleotides not matched to a gene: 4. From germline, CDR1 is LNHDA and CDR2 SQIVND (reference sequence). CDR3 coding DNA: TGTGCCAGTAGCGGGACAGGGTGGGAGACCCAGTACCTC. Translation gives CASSGTGWETQYL.

At least ten counts were recorded for this clonotype. Sequence at one end of the junction differs from germline and may be a read error. This chain links TRBV6-1 with TRBJ1-1; D is ambiguous. This CDR3 has 14 residues. Germline CDR1 is MNHNS and CDR2 is SASEGT. In nucleotides, the CDR3 is TGTGCCAGCAGTGTTGGGGTAGAGGGCACTGAAGCTTCCTTT. Translation gives CASSVGVEGTEASF.

This clonotype appeared many times. The chain couples TRBV5-6 to TRBJ2-1; the D gene is possibly TRBD2 (6 bases). Trimming removed 4 bases at V and 8 bases at J, with 19 bases between. Germline values: CDR1 SGHDT, CDR2 YYEEEE. This CDR3 region has 15 residues. CDR3: CASSPGLFGDYEQFF. DNA of the CDR3: TGTGCCAGCAGCCCGGGACTTTTCGGGGATTATGAGCAGTTCTTC.

The sample holds many counts of this clonotype. V and J are TRBV20-1 and TRBJ2-5, with 16 bases matching TRBD2. This CDR3 comprises 17 residues. Trimming at V came to 5 bases and at J to 2 bases, leaving 8 bases not matched to a gene. Germline lookup yields CDR1 DFQATT and CDR2 SNEGSKA (reference sequence). DNA for the CDR3: TGCAGTGCTCAGGGGACTAGCGGGGGGGCCCGGCAAGAGACCCAGTACTTC. This gives the protein CSAQGTSGGARQETQYF.

This clonotype was picked up many times. The rearrangement links TRBV29-1 to TRBJ2-2; D uncertain. Germline lookup yields CDR1 SQVTM and CDR2 ANQGSEA. The CDR3 covers 14 residues. The germline V and J ends were trimmed by 2 bases and 0 bases, with 7 bases remaining between them. CDR3 loop: CSVERTANTGELFF. CDR3 coding DNA: TGCAGCGTTGAAAGGACGGCGAACACCGGGGAGCTGTTTTTT.

This clonotype was detected ten times or more. This chain uses TRBV10-3 with TRBJ2-7; D is unclear. Trimming cost V 2 bases and J 1 base, with 3 bases left between them. Germline CDR1 reads ENHRY; CDR2 reads SYGVKD. The CDR3 has 12 amino acids. The DNA for the CDR3 is TGTGCCATCAGTGAGAAATCCTACGAGCAGTACTTC. It encodes CAISEKSYEQYF.

The chain recombines TRBV19 with TRBJ2-6, with D unresolved. In germline, CDR1 is LNHDA, CDR2 SQIVND (reference sequence). The CDR3 sequence is 11 residues long. The V and J ends lost 5 bases and 9 bases respectively, with 5 bases between them. CDR3 DNA sequence: TGTGCCAGTAGTGTGGACAACGTCCTGACTTTC. Protein: CASSVDNVLTF.

There are many counts of this clonotype. The rearrangement links TRBV20-1 to TRBJ2-7; 9 bases align to TRBD1. This CDR3 spans 13 amino acids. J gave up 1 base and V 7 bases, and 5 bases lay outside the gene matches. In germline, CDR1 is DFQATT, CDR2 SNEGSKA (reference sequence). The CDR3 sequence is CSGTTGGSYEQYF. CDR3 nucleotide sequence: TGCAGTGGAACGACAGGGGGTTCCTACGAGCAGTACTTC.

Many counts were recorded for this clonotype. The chain recombines TRBV7-9 with TRBJ2-7, with 10 bases aligning to TRBD2. Germline CDR1 and CDR2: SEHNR and FQNEAQ (reference sequence). The J segment lost 4 bases and the V segment lost 3 bases, leaving 3 bases of the junction unmatched. This CDR3 region has 14 residues. Here the CDR3 DNA reads TGTGCCAGCAGCTTGGCGACTAGCGGGTACGAGCAGTACTTC. Translating it yields CASSLATSGYEQYF.

The chain links TRBV11-2 to TRBJ2-3; D remains unclear. Germline V gene data show CDR1 as SGHAT and CDR2 as FQNNGV. With 3 bases removed from V and 3 bases from J, the gap between germline ends came to 16 bases. There are 16 residues in the CDR3. DNA of the CDR3: TGTGCCAGCAGCTTCAGAGGCACCCAGTATACAGATACGCAGTATTTT. It codes for CASSFRGTQYTDTQYF.

The sample holds many counts of this clonotype. The V gene is TRBV5-1, the J gene TRBJ2-1; D possibly corresponds to TRBD2 (5 bases). V dropped 0 bases and J dropped 6 bases, with 16 bases sitting between them. From germline, CDR1 is SGHRS and CDR2 YFSETQ. The CDR3 runs to 16 residues. The CDR3 is CASSLDGGSTFNEQFF. The CDR3 DNA reads as TGCGCCAGCAGCTTGGATGGAGGCTCGACCTTCAATGAGCAGTTCTTC.

This clonotype has at least ten counts. The chain uses TRBV29-1 and TRBJ1-1; TRBD1 agrees at 7 bases. V was clipped by 4 bases and J by 2 bases; unmatched bases: 13. This CDR3 is built from 16 residues. Germline V gene data show CDR1 as SQVTM and CDR2 as ANQGSEA. CDR3 protein: CSVGGATGDGNTEAFF. The CDR3 region has the DNA TGCAGCGTTGGGGGGGCTACAGGGGACGGAAACACTGAAGCTTTCTTT.

This clonotype has more than one count but fewer than ten. This clone may be a read error of a much larger clone one base away. The chain combines TRBV3-1 with TRBJ2-1, with a weak D call TRBD2 (6 bases). Germline loops: CDR1 LGHDT, CDR2 YNNKEL (reference sequence). V was pared by 0 bases and J by 8 bases, with 14 bases between. This CDR3 has 15 amino acids. The CDR3: CASSQEDYTYDEQFF. The CDR3 region has the DNA TGTGCCAGCAGCCAAGAGGACTATACATACGATGAGCAGTTCTTC.

This clonotype has at least ten counts. This chain joins TRBV5-1 and TRBJ2-1; TRBD2 matches at 7 bases. Germline CDR1 reads SGHRS; CDR2 reads YFSETQ. There are 18 residues in the CDR3. V lost 1 base and J lost 6; bases outside the gene matches: 16. CDR3: CASSLTGLEGFRSNEQFF. The CDR3 region has the DNA TGCGCCAGCAGCTTGACCGGACTAGAGGGTTTTCGGAGCAATGAGCAGTTCTTC.

The CDR3: CASSSGPSAGTEAFF. CDR3 nucleotides: TGCGCCAGCAGCAGCGGTCCGAGTGCTGGCACTGAAGCTTTCTTT. This rearrangement joins TRBV5-1 to TRBJ1-1; D unclear. The CDR3 is made up of 15 amino acids. Germline V CDR1 and CDR2: SGHRS, YFSETQ. The V end was cut by 4 bases, the J end by 4 bases, with 17 bases between.

This clonotype turned up a few times. Here the CDR3 reads CASSRTDYEQYF. The CDR3 bases are TGTGCCAGCAGTCGGACAGACTACGAGCAGTACTTC. This chain joins TRBV6-6 and TRBJ2-7; weak D call: TRBD1 (6 bases). The CDR3 is 12 amino acids. V dropped 5 bases and J dropped 3 bases, with 8 bases sitting between them. CDR1 and CDR2 from the germline V gene are MNHNY and SVGAGI (reference sequence).

There are many counts of this clonotype. The chain has TRBV7-9 and TRBJ1-5, with D possibly matching TRBD1 (5 bases). CDR1 is SEHNR, CDR2 FQNEAQ, per germline (reference sequence). CDR3 length: 13 amino acids. The V end was cut by 0 bases, the J end by 16 bases, with 16 bases between. CDR3 amino acids: CASSLAPGLSFHF. CDR3 nucleotide sequence: TGTGCCAGCAGCTTAGCTCCGGGACTCAGCTTCCATTTT.

Ten or more counts support this clonotype. V gene TRBV6-2 or TRBV6-3 combines with J gene TRBJ2-1, with D maybe TRBD1 (6 bases). The CDR3 is 14 residues long. From germline, CDR1 is MNHEY and CDR2 SVGEGT. Trimming took off 6 bases at V and 2 bases at J, with 11 bases between the two ends. The CDR3 sequence: CASRPTGTYNEQFF. The DNA of the CDR3 is TGTGCCAGCAGACCAACAGGGACCTACAATGAGCAGTTCTTC.

This clonotype occurred many times. V and J are TRBV5-1 and TRBJ1-5; 11 bases are shared with TRBD1. Per germline, CDR1 SGHRS and CDR2 YFSETQ. The CDR3 has 15 amino acids. With 0 bases clipped from V and 6 bases from J, the junction kept 2 bases outside the gene matches. The CDR3 region is CASSLEGTGGQPQHF. CDR3 coding DNA: TGCGCCAGCAGCTTGGAGGGGACAGGGGGTCAGCCCCAGCATTTT.

A word on this clonotype: Given a much more abundant clone one base away, this may be a read error. The chain combines TRBV9 with TRBJ2-1; TRBD2 matches at 9 bases. Germline V gene data show CDR1 as SGDLS and CDR2 as YYNGEE. The CDR3 length is 16 residues. The chain's CDR3 is CASSQDSGGIDNERFF. The CDR3 coding sequence is TGTGCCAGCAGCCAAGACAGCGGGGGGATCGACAATGAGCGGTTCTTC.

This clonotype was recorded many times. This sequence joins TRBV4-1 and TRBJ1-5, with TRBD1 matching over 7 bases. There are 15 residues in the CDR3. The germline CDR1 and CDR2 sequences are MGHRA and YSYEKL. V dropped 1 base and J dropped 7; count of bases not matched to a gene: 7. The CDR3 DNA sequence: TGCGCCAGCAGCCAAGGACAGGGCCTTAACCAGCCCCAGCATTTT. It yields the protein CASSQGQGLNQPQHF.

This clonotype has at least ten counts. V gene TRBV12-3 or TRBV12-4 combines with J gene TRBJ1-5; D is unclear. The V gene lost 1 base and the J gene lost 6 bases, with 22 bases spanning the gap. The CDR3 has 18 residues. For the CDR3, the DNA is TGTGCCAGCAGTTTAGAGCCCCCGTCTCGCGTATCCTCTCAGCCCCAGCATTTT. This codes for CASSLEPPSRVSSQPQHF.

By its share, this clonotype is medium-sized. The chain recombines TRBV2 with TRBJ2-3; D remains ambiguous. This CDR3 is built from 14 residues. Trimming stripped 5 bases from V and 5 bases from J, with 14 bases between. Germline V gene data show CDR1 as SNHLY and CDR2 as FYNNEI. The CDR3 here is CASSRLEVEDTQYF. CDR3 in DNA: TGTGCCAGCAGTAGGTTAGAGGTCGAAGATACGCAGTATTTT.

In the case of this clonotype: It differs at one base from a far larger clone, so likely a read error. The final CDR3 position lacks the conserved phenylalanine or tryptophan, pointing to a likely read error. The rearrangement links TRBV12-3 or TRBV12-4 to TRBJ2-1; D is unresolved. V was clipped by 4 bases and J by 3 bases, with 13 bases between them. The CDR3 sequence is 15 residues long. Here the CDR3 reads CASSSQDGYYNEQFL. Written as DNA, the CDR3 is TGTGCCAGCAGTTCTCAAGACGGGTACTACAATGAGCAGTTCCTC.